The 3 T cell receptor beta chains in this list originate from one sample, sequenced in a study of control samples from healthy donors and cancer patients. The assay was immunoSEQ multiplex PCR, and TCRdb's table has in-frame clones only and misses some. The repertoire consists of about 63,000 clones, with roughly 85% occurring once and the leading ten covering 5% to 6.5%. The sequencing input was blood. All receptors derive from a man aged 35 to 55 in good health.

The CDR3 here is CSASTSGGNTEAFF. CDR3 DNA sequence: TGCAGTGCTAGTACCTCAGGGGGGAACACTGAAGCTTTCTTT. The chain carries TRBV20-1 and TRBJ1-1, with 7 positions matching TRBD1. J lost 1 base, V lost 3 bases, and 5 bases had no gene match. Germline assignment: CDR1 DFQATT and CDR2 SNEGSKA (reference sequence). The CDR3 totals 14 residues.

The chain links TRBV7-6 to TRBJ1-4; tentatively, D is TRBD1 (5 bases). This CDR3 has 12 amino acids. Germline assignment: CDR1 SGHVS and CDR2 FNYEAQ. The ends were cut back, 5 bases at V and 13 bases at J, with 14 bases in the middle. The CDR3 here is CASSLAGGVLFF. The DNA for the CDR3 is TGTGCCAGCAGCCTCGCGGGGGGAGTACTGTTTTTT.

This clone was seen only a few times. The CDR3 reads CASSPTTSGSYEQYF. The CDR3 DNA follows: TGTGCCAGCTCACCAACGACTAGCGGGAGCTACGAGCAGTACTTC. The chain combines TRBV18 with TRBJ2-7, with 12 bases aligning to TRBD2. J was trimmed by 3 bases and V by 2 bases; bases with no gene match: 2. Germline CDR1 is KGHSH and CDR2 is LQKENI. The CDR3 totals 15 residues.